These 24 T cell receptor beta chains originate from one sample sequenced in a study of a mutant IDH1 vaccine in newly diagnosed glioma. Noted time point: week 35, safety follow-up. A single vaccine dose contained 300 ug of mutant IDH1 20-mer peptide, and topical imiquimod was used with it. Their antigens remain unidentified. The assay was immunoSEQ multiplex PCR, and TCRdb's table has in-frame clones only and misses some. The data contain 60,000 to 65,000 clones, roughly 76% of them singletons. The sequences come from PBMCs, collected from a glioma patient whose treatment included an IDH1 peptide vaccine. These receptors originate from a man between 35 and 55 years old with glioma.

V usage is TRBV13 and J usage is TRBJ2-2, with unresolved D. The CDR3 has 12 amino acids. Germline V gene sequence: CDR1 PRHDT, CDR2 FYEKMQ (reference sequence). Trimming stripped 4 bases from V and 7 bases from J, with 7 bases between. This CDR3 reads CASSSPVGELFF. CDR3 bases: TGTGCCAGCAGCTCCCCCGTCGGGGAGCTGTTTTTT.

V usage is TRBV10-1 and J usage is TRBJ1-1; the match to TRBD1 covers 9 bases. Germline CDR1 reads WNHNN; CDR2 reads SYGVQD (reference sequence). V was pared by 3 bases and J by 11 bases, with 7 bases of the junction left unmatched. The length of the CDR3 is 13 residues. For the CDR3, the DNA is TGCGCCAGCAGTGACATTCGGACAGGGGACGCTTTCTTT. Protein: CASSDIRTGDAFF.

Worth noting for this clone: The junction shows a germline mismatch at one end, possibly a read error. The CDR3 protein is CASSLAFGGGGEQYF. The CDR3 DNA reads as TGTGCTAGCAGCTTAGCTTTCGGAGGGGGAGGCGAGCAGTACTTC. The chain carries TRBV7-7 and TRBJ2-7; D is possibly TRBD1 or TRBD2 (6 bases each). CDR1 and CDR2 from the germline V gene are SSHAT and FNYEAQ (reference sequence). The CDR3 has 15 amino acids.

The chain is built from TRBV6-5 and TRBJ1-6, with TRBD1 identical over 7 bases. The CDR3 has 14 residues. CDR1 is MNHEY and CDR2 is SVGAGI in the germline V gene. The junction had 5 bases not matched to a gene; V was cut back by 4 bases and J by 8 bases. CDR3 coding DNA: TGTGCCAGCAGTTGGCAGGGGGGTTATTCACCCCTCCACTTT. As protein: CASSWQGGYSPLHF.

The chain carries TRBV21-1 and TRBJ2-7; TRBD2 is taken as the D call from the table, unchecked against the DNA. TRBV21-1 is given as a pseudogene. The CDR3 is 15 residues long. In nucleotides, the CDR3 is TGTGCCAGGGGACTAGCGGGAACAAGCTCCTACGAGCAGTACTTC. Translation gives CARGLAGTSSYEQYF.

In this sample, this clone turned up a few times. This chain connects TRBV7-6 to TRBJ1-1, with 7 bases lining up with TRBD1. Per the germline V gene, CDR1 is SGHVS and CDR2 is FNYEAQ. The CDR3 extends over 15 amino acids. V lost 4 bases to trimming and J lost 4 bases; unmatched junction nucleotides: 9. As DNA, the CDR3 is TGTGCCAGCAGCTCCCCAGGGGGAGGGAGCACTGAAGCTTTCTTT. It translates to CASSSPGGGSTEAFF.

The V gene is TRBV2, the J gene TRBJ1-3; 9 bases are shared with TRBD1. V lost 5 bases to trimming and J lost 0 bases; unmatched junction nucleotides: 8. CDR3 length equals 17 residues. Germline V gives CDR1 SNHLY, CDR2 FYNNEI. The CDR3: CASSLSGTGYSGNTIYF. As DNA, the CDR3 is TGTGCCAGCAGTCTCTCCGGGACAGGGTACTCTGGAAACACCATATATTTT.

This clone was seen a few times. The V gene is TRBV9, the J gene TRBJ2-2; 9 bases align to TRBD2. The CDR3 is 16 amino acids. V was clipped by 3 bases and J by 1 base; unmatched bases: 4. From germline, CDR1 is SGDLS and CDR2 YYNGEE. CDR3 sequence: CASSARLAENTGELFF. The CDR3 DNA sequence: TGTGCCAGCAGCGCTAGACTAGCGGAGAACACCGGGGAGCTGTTTTTT.

The chain links TRBV18 to TRBJ1-2; a possible D gene is TRBD1 (6 bases). This CDR3 spans 16 amino acids. The germline gives CDR1 KGHSH, CDR2 LQKENI. Trimming took off 2 bases at V and 5 bases at J, with 18 bases between the two ends. The CDR3 sequence is CASSPNQGPREYGYTF. CDR3 sequence (DNA): TGTGCCAGCTCACCAAATCAGGGGCCGCGAGAGTATGGCTACACCTTC. The full variable domain, its missing parts supplied by reference TRBV18 and TRBJ1-2, is NAGVMQNPRHLVRRRGQEARLRCSPMKGHSHVYWYRQLPEEGLKFMVYLQKENIIDESGMPKERFSAEFPKEGPSILRIQQVVRGDSAAYFCASSPNQGPREYGYTFGSGTRLTVV.

Only a few counts were recorded for this clone. V usage is TRBV6-1 and J usage is TRBJ1-2, with TRBD1 matching 11 bases. In germline, CDR1 is MNHNS, CDR2 SASEGT. V gave up 0 bases and J gave up 2 bases; unmatched junction bases: 5. This CDR3 comprises 17 residues. CDR3 bases: TGTGCCAGCAGTGAAGCGGACAGGGGGCCCTTAAACTATGGCTACACCTTC. Protein product: CASSEADRGPLNYGYTF.

The chain links TRBV14 to TRBJ2-3; 13 bases align to TRBD2. Germline loops: CDR1 SGHDN, CDR2 FVKESK. The CDR3 consists of 17 residues. Unmatched junction bases numbered 5, after V lost 4 bases and J lost 1 base. CDR3 loop: CASSLGGLAGRTDTQYF. Here the CDR3 DNA reads TGTGCCAGCAGCCTGGGGGGACTAGCGGGGCGCACAGATACGCAGTATTTT.

This clone was observed a handful of times. The V and J genes are TRBV5-6 and TRBJ1-1; D remains unclear. Trimming removed 4 bases at V and 0 bases at J, with 10 bases between. The CDR3 runs to 14 residues. Germline V CDR1 and CDR2: SGHDT, YYEEEE. The DNA for the CDR3 is TGTGCCAGCAGCCCCGGGTTGGTGAACACTGAAGCTTTCTTT. Translating it yields CASSPGLVNTEAFF.

The chain is built from TRBV27 and TRBJ1-5; D is possibly TRBD1 (5 bases). V lost 3 bases and J 1 base, leaving 13 bases between the germline ends. The length of the CDR3 is 16 residues. The germline V gene has CDR1 MNHEY and CDR2 SMNVEV (reference sequence). The CDR3 is CASSFVFGGSNQPQHF. CDR3 coding DNA: TGTGCCAGCAGTTTTGTTTTCGGGGGGAGCAATCAGCCCCAGCATTTT.

This clone was observed a handful of times. V and J are TRBV6-4 and TRBJ2-1; no clear D gene. Germline assignment: CDR1 MRHNA and CDR2 SNTAGT. This CDR3 region has 13 residues. Trimming stripped 3 bases from V and 4 bases from J, with 7 bases between. CDR3 nucleotides: TGTGCCAGCAGTGAAACTGAATACAATGAGCAGTTCTTC. Translating it yields CASSETEYNEQFF.

This chain joins TRBV7-2 and TRBJ2-7, with D uncertain. The CDR3 loop spans 14 amino acids. Germline CDR1 is SGHTA and CDR2 is FQGNSA. Trimming took 1 base from V and 3 from J, leaving 10 bases between them. CDR3 DNA: TGTGCCAGCAGCTTAGTGACCCTAATCTACGAGCAGTACTTC. Amino acids: CASSLVTLIYEQYF.

The chain uses TRBV4-1 and TRBJ2-2, with D unresolved. From germline, CDR1 is MGHRA and CDR2 YSYEKL. V was cut by 0 bases and J by 7 bases, with 12 bases left in between. CDR3 length: 15 amino acids. CDR3 sequence: CASSQDPQSDGELFF. For the CDR3, the DNA is TGCGCCAGCAGCCAAGATCCACAGTCAGACGGGGAGCTGTTTTTT.

The chain carries TRBV20-1 and TRBJ1-2, with 8 bases matching TRBD1. Germline assignment: CDR1 DFQATT and CDR2 SNEGSKA (reference sequence). J lost 8 bases, V lost 6 bases, and 5 bases had no gene match. The CDR3 covers 11 residues. In DNA, the CDR3 is TGCAGTGCCAGGACAGGGCACGGCTACACCTTC. This sequence encodes CSARTGHGYTF.

The chain carries TRBV27 and TRBJ2-5; 8 nucleotides align to TRBD2. The CDR3 totals 15 residues. The germline gives CDR1 MNHEY, CDR2 SMNVEV (reference sequence). J lost 3 bases, V lost 4 bases, and 7 bases had no gene match. The CDR3 DNA is TGTGCCAGCAGTTCGTTAGCGGGGCGGGAAGAGACCCAGTACTTC. It yields the protein CASSSLAGREETQYF.

The chain carries TRBV7-9 and TRBJ2-7; perhaps TRBD1 as D (6 bases). Germline CDR1 and CDR2: SEHNR and FQNEAQ (reference sequence). V dropped 0 bases and J dropped 0 bases, with 15 bases sitting between them. This CDR3 comprises 17 residues. Here the CDR3 reads CASSLARGGPSSYEQYF. DNA of the CDR3: TGTGCCAGCAGCTTAGCCCGAGGGGGACCAAGCTCCTACGAGCAGTACTTC.

The chain is built from TRBV9 and TRBJ2-3; 10 nucleotides align to TRBD2. This CDR3 spans 17 amino acids. With 2 bases clipped from V and 3 bases from J, the junction kept 9 bases outside the gene matches. The germline V gene encodes CDR1 SGDLS and CDR2 YYNGEE. DNA for the CDR3: TGTGCCAGCAGCGTGAACACCGGGACTAGCGTAACAGATACGCAGTATTTT. Protein sequence: CASSVNTGTSVTDTQYF.

This clone was seen only a few times. The V and J genes are TRBV7-2 and TRBJ1-5; D gene unclear. CDR1 and CDR2 (germline): SGHTA, FQGNSA. CDR3 size: 12 residues. Deletions cut 5 bases from V and 7 bases from J, with 9 bases between. The CDR3 nucleotides are TGTGCCAGCAGCCTAGAGGTCCAGCCCCAGCATTTT. Translated, it gives CASSLEVQPQHF.

The chain uses TRBV12-5 and TRBJ1-5, with TRBD1 as a possible D gene (6 bases). The CDR3 sequence is 15 residues long. CDR1 and CDR2 from the germline V gene are LGHNT and FRNRAP. V lost 3 bases and J 0 bases, leaving 9 bases between the germline ends. In DNA, the CDR3 is TGTGCTAGTGGTTTAGGACAGAATAGCAATCAGCCCCAGCATTTT. This gives the protein CASGLGQNSNQPQHF.

V gene TRBV19 combines with J gene TRBJ2-3; 9 positions agree with TRBD2. The trim removed 9 bases at V and 5 bases at J, leaving 9 bases unmatched. Germline V lookup: CDR1 LNHDA, CDR2 SQIVND (reference sequence). CDR3 size: 14 residues. CDR3 residues: CASQWGSGGDTQYF. The CDR3 nucleotides are TGTGCCAGCCAGTGGGGTAGCGGGGGAGATACGCAGTATTTT.

The chain is built from TRBV19 and TRBJ2-4, with D possibly TRBD2 on 5 matching bases. Per the germline V gene, CDR1 is LNHDA and CDR2 is SQIVND (reference sequence). The V gene lost 3 bases and the J gene lost 9 bases, with 9 bases spanning the gap. The CDR3 consists of 12 residues. This CDR3 is CASSISGSIQYF. CDR3 nucleotides: TGTGCCAGTAGTATCTCGGGGAGCATTCAGTACTTC.